What follows describes a single T cell receptor beta chain. Its antigen is not known. A single record per CDR3 protein comes from TCRdb applying MiXCR to the reads. The table has 700,000 to 900,000 distinct CDR3 sequences, almost 30% seen once; the top ten hold 10% to 15%. The data belong to a study of T cell repertoires in cytomegalovirus infection. Germline loops: CDR1 SGHVS, CDR2 FQNEAQ. V was clipped by 1 base and J by 0 bases, with 12 bases between them. The length of the CDR3 is 16 residues. This clonotype was sampled from a human donor in good health (CMV status not recorded). Some clones in this sample may be carry-over from other donors' samples. The rearrangement links TRBV7-8 to TRBJ1-2; D remains unclear. This sample comprised cultured CD8+ T cells from PBMCs, obtained from culture after CMV antigen stimulation. The CDR3 nucleotides read TGTGCCAGCAGCTTAGTCTCCGGTGCGGCTAACTATGGCTACACCTTC. Translating it yields CASSLVSGAANYGYTF. Supplemented by reference TRBV7-8 and TRBJ1-2, the full variable domain reads GAGVSQSPRYKVAKRGQDVALRCDPISGHVSLFWYQQALGQGPEFLTYFQNEAQLDKSGLPSDRFFAERPEGSVSTLKIQRTQQEDSAVYLCASSLVSGAANYGYTFGSGTRLTVV.